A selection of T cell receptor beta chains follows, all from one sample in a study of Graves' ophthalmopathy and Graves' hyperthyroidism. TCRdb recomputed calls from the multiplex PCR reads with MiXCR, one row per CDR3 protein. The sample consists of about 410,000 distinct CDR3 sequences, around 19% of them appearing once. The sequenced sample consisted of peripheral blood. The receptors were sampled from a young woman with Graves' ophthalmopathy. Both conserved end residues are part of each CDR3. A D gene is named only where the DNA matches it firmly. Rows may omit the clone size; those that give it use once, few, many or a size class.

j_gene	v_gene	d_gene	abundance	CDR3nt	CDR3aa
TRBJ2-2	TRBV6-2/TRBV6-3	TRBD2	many	TGTGCCAGCAGTTACATTTTGGCTAGCGGGGGGAAGAACACCGGGGAGCTGTTTTTT	CASSYILASGGKNTGELFF
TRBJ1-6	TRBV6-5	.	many	TGTGCCAGCAGTTACTGGGGGGGTTCACCCCTCCACTTT	CASSYWGGSPLHF
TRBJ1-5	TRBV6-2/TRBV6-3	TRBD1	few	TGTGCCAGCAGACCGAACAGGGGAAATAGCAATCAGCCCCAGCATTTT	CASRPNRGNSNQPQHF
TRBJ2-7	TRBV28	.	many	TGTGCCACGCGACTAGTCTCGGAGCAGTACTTC	CATRLVSEQYF
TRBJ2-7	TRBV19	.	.	TGTGCCAGCCAGGGAGGTTTAGACGAGCAGTACTTC	CASQGGLDEQYF
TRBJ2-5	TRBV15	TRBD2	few	TGTGCCACCAGCAGAGGAGGACTAGCGGGAGGAGAGGAGACCCAGTACTTC	CATSRGGLAGGEETQYF
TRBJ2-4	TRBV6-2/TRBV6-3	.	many	TGTGCCAGCAGTTACGGAATAATAGGGGAGACCAAAAACATTCAGTACTTC	CASSYGIIGETKNIQYF
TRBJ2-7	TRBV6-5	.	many	TGTGCCAGCAGTTACGGGGGCAGAGACTACGAGCAGTACTTC	CASSYGGRDYEQYF
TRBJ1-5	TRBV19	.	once	TGTGCCAGTAGTATAACGGCGCATCAGCCCCAGCATTTT	CASSITAHQPQHF
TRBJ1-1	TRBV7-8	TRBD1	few	TGTGCCAGCAGCCCAAGCACAGGGGCGGCTTTCTTT	CASSPSTGAAFF
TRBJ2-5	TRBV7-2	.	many	TGTGCCAGCAGCTTGAGGAGGCAAGAGACCCAGTACTTC	CASSLRRQETQYF
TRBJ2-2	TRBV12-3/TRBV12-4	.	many	TGTGCCAGCAGTTTTGGTGAATTGGACACCGGGGAGCTGTTTTTT	CASSFGELDTGELFF
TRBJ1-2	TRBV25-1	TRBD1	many	TGTGCCAGCAGTGAATATTATCCGTGGTCGGACAGGGCCGATGGCTACACCTTC	CASSEYYPWSDRADGYTF
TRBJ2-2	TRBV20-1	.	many	TGCAGTGCTAGAGCTGGAGGGAACACCGGGGAGCTGTTTTTT	CSARAGGNTGELFF
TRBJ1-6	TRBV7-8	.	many	TGTGCCAGCAGCTTAGACAGGGTGGGGAGCTCCTATAATTCACCCCTCCACTTT	CASSLDRVGSSYNSPLHF
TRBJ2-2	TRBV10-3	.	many	TGTGCCATCAGTGAGTCCACAGGGTCTACCGGGGAGCTGTTTTTT	CAISESTGSTGELFF
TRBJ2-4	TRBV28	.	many	TGTGCCAGCAGTGACGGTTGGTTCTTGGCCAAAAACATTCAGTACTTC	CASSDGWFLAKNIQYF
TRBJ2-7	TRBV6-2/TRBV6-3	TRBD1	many	TGTGCCAGCAGGGGACAGGGGGCACCCTACGAGCAGTACTTC	CASRGQGAPYEQYF
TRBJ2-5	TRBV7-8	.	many	TGTGCCAGCAGCCCCCGATTGGGGGCAGAGACCCAGTACTTC	CASSPRLGAETQYF
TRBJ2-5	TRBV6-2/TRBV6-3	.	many	TGTGCCAGCAGGCCGACGGGGGCCGGGGAGACCCAGTACTTC	CASRPTGAGETQYF
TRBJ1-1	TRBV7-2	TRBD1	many	TGTGCCAGCAGCCCGGGACAGGGATTAATGAACACTGAAGCTTTCTTT	CASSPGQGLMNTEAFF
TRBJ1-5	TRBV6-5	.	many	TGTGCCAGCAGTTCCCGTGGGTATAGCAATCAGCCCCAGCATTTT	CASSSRGYSNQPQHF
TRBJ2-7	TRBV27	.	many	TGTGCCAGCAGGATGTCGGGACTTCCTTTGGAGCAGTACTTC	CASRMSGLPLEQYF
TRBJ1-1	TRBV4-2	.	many	TGTGCCAGCAGCCAAGAGGGGGGGGCGGGCACTGAAGCTTTCTTT	CASSQEGGAGTEAFF
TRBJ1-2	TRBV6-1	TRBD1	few	TGTGCCAGCAGTGAATTTAAGGGGACAGGGTTTAATGGCTACACCTTC	CASSEFKGTGFNGYTF
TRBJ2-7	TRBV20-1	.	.	TGCAGTGCTATTAACAGCCAAGCAATACCCTACGAGCAGTACTTC	CSAINSQAIPYEQYF
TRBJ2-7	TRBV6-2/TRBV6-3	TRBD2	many	TGTGCCAGCAGTTACAGGGCGGGAGGGAGCTCCTACGAGCAGTACTTC	CASSYRAGGSSYEQYF
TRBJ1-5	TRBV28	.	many	TGTGCCAGCCGCACTGCAGGGAGGTGGAATCAGCCCCAGCATTTT	CASRTAGRWNQPQHF
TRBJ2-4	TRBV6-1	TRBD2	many	TGTGCCAGCAGTCCCCCGGGGGGGGTAGCCAAAAACATTCAGTACTTC	CASSPPGGVAKNIQYF
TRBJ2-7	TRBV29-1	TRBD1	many	TGCAGCGTATCACAGGGGGCACCCTACGAGCAGTACTTC	CSVSQGAPYEQYF
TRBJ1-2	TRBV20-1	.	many	TGCAGTGCTAGAACAGGGTCAATGAGAGGCTACACCTTC	CSARTGSMRGYTF
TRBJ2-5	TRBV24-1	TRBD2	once	TGTGCCACCAGTGAGCGAGCGGGGGGACAAGAGACCCAGTACTTC	CATSERAGGQETQYF
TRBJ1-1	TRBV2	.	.	TGTGCCAGCAGTGATATAGTGAACACTGAAGCTTTCTTT	CASSDIVNTEAFF
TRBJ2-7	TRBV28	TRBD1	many	TGTGCCAGCAGTTGGGGACAGGGGGTGTTGGAGCAGTACTTC	CASSWGQGVLEQYF
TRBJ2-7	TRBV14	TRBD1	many	TGTGCCAGCAGCCAATACCTAGGACAGGGGAACGAGCAGTACTTC	CASSQYLGQGNEQYF
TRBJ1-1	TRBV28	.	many	TGTGCCAGCAACGTCGGAGGCACTGAAGCTTTCTTT	CASNVGGTEAFF
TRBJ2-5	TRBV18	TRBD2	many	TGTGCCAGCTCACCGGGGACTAGCGTCGAGACCCAGTACTTC	CASSPGTSVETQYF
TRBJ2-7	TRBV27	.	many	TGTGCCAGCAGTTTATACAGAGCCGGCGAGCAGTACTTC	CASSLYRAGEQYF
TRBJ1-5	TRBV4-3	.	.	TGCGCCAGCAGCCAAGAGGGGGCAGGGCAGCCCCAGCATTTT	CASSQEGAGQPQHF
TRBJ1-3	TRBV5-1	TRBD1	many	TGCGCCAGCAGCGGCTCGACAGGGTATGGAAACACCATATATTTT	CASSGSTGYGNTIYF
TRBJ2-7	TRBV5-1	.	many	TGCGCCAGCAGCTTGGCCATGGCGGCATCCTACGAGCAGTACTTC	CASSLAMAASYEQYF
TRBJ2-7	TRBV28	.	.	TGTGCCAGCAGTTTATGGCGGGACAGCAACTACGAGCAGTACTTC	CASSLWRDSNYEQYF
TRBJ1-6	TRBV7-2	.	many	TGTGCCAGCAACCCCGGGGGGTATGGATCACCCCTCCACTTT	CASNPGGYGSPLHF
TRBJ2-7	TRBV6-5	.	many	TGTGCCAGCAATACGAGGGGCAGCTCCTACGAGCAGTACTTC	CASNTRGSSYEQYF
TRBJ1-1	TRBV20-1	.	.	TGCAGTGCTAGAGATCGTCAGGGATCGGTGAACACTGAAGCTTTCTTT	CSARDRQGSVNTEAFF
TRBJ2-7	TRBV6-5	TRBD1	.	TGTGCCAGCAGTCTACGACAGGGGAGGACGGACGAGCAGTACTTC	CASSLRQGRTDEQYF
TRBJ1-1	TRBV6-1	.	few	TGTGCCAGCAGTGAATTTCAGGGACCCTCTGAAGCTTTCTTT	CASSEFQGPSEAFF
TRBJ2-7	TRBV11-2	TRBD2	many	TGTGCCAGCAGCCCGGGGGGGTCACTCTCCTACGAGCAGTACTTC	CASSPGGSLSYEQYF
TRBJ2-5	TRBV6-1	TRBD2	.	TGTGCCAGCATTCCGGGACTAGCGAGAGAGACCCAGTACTTC	CASIPGLARETQYF
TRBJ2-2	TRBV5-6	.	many	TGTGCCAGCAGCTTGTGGGCAGGGGACACCGGGGAGCTGTTTTTT	CASSLWAGDTGELFF
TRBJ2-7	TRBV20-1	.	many	TGCAGTGCTAGAGCACTGCGACGGACAGCCTCCTACGAGCAGTACTTC	CSARALRRTASYEQYF
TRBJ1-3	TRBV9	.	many	TGTGCCAGCAGCTCCCAAATGTCCTGGTCTGGAAACACCATATATTTT	CASSSQMSWSGNTIYF
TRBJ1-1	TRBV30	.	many	TGTGCCTGGAGTGTTTCAAGTCGGGGGAACACTGAAGCTTTCTTT	CAWSVSSRGNTEAFF
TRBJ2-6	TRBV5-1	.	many	TGCGCCAGCAGCTTGGCGGGGGTGACAGGCTCTGGGGCCAACGTCCTGACTTTC	CASSLAGVTGSGANVLTF
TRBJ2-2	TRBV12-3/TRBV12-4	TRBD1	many	TGTGCCAGCCGCGGGGACAGGGGGTATACCGGGGAGCTGTTTTTT	CASRGDRGYTGELFF
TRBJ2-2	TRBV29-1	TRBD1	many	TGCAGCGTTTCGAGACAGGGTGGCACCGGGGAGCTGTTTTTT	CSVSRQGGTGELFF
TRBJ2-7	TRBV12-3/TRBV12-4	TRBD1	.	TGTGCCAGCAGTTTAATTAGACAGGGGGCATTCGAGCAGTACTTC	CASSLIRQGAFEQYF